This T cell receptor (beta chain) was found in a study of blood T cell repertoires in COVID-19. The wider study: Acute and convalescent COVID-19 specimens originated in the United States, Italy and Spain.

Study members were between roughly 18 and 100 years old and lived in over 20 US regions. Cohort assignment relied on participant-reported clinical history. Two negative PCRs, clearance, or symptom resolution characterized the recovered Cohort 3 donors. Generated by immunoSEQ multiplex PCR, the TCRdb table keeps only in-frame clones and is missing some. The sample carries 350,000 to 400,000 clones, roughly 90% recorded once. Trimming took 10 bases from V and 3 from J, leaving 15 bases between them. Germline V lookup: CDR1 SNHLY, CDR2 FYNNEI. The CDR3 is 13 residues long. Source material: PBMCs or T cells enriched from blood (not recorded which). The J gene is TRBJ1-1, the V gene TRBV2, with D possibly being TRBD1 (6 bases). The TCR sequence derives from a woman aged 30 to 39 who had recovered from COVID-19. The DNA for the CDR3 is TGTGCCACCAAGGCCTACAGGGACACTGAAGCTTTCTTT. It encodes CATKAYRDTEAFF.